These T cell receptor beta chains were read from a single sample in a study of response to subunit inactivated influenza vaccine. TCRdb redid the calling of the RT-PCR reads with MiXCR, one entry per CDR3 protein. The sample has hundreds of thousands of distinct CDR3 sequences, approximately 10% seen once. The sample was also linked to a second study, of T cells expressing NK-cell markers.

Here the sequenced sample was PBMCs from blood, taken on the day of vaccination. The receptors derive from a man aged 50-59 years who received an inactivated influenza vaccine. The CDR3 runs from the conserved cysteine through the conserved F or W. The D gene is left open where the match is weak. The size field is filled for only some rows; it gives once, few, many or a size class.

V,J,size,D,length,DNA,CDR3
TRBV5-5,TRBJ2-3,NA,TRBD2,15,TGTGCCAGCAGCGTCCGACTAGCGGGAAGGGATACGCAGTATTTT,CASSVRLAGRDTQYF
TRBV20-1,TRBJ1-2,many,NA,12,TGCAGTGCTAGAGATTGGGGTGAAGGCTACACCTTC,CSARDWGEGYTF
TRBV12-3/TRBV12-4,TRBJ2-3,few,NA,15,TGTGCCAGCAGTCTCCGGGACTTTAGCACAGATACGCAGTATTTT,CASSLRDFSTDTQYF
TRBV12-3/TRBV12-4,TRBJ2-3,many,TRBD2,14,TGTGCCAGCAGTTTCGGGGGGAGGACAGATACGCAGTATTTT,CASSFGGRTDTQYF
TRBV4-3,TRBJ2-7,NA,NA,13,TGCGCCAGCAGCCAAGATCCCCGGCACGAGCAGTACTTC,CASSQDPRHEQYF
TRBV28,TRBJ2-1,NA,NA,13,TGTGCCTCGGGGGGCGGTTCCTACAATGAGCAGTTCTTC,CASGGGSYNEQFF
TRBV12-3/TRBV12-4,TRBJ2-7,NA,TRBD2,16,TGTGCCAGCAGTTTATACGGCGGGAGGGACCCCTACGAGCAGTACTTC,CASSLYGGRDPYEQYF
TRBV12-3/TRBV12-4,TRBJ1-3,NA,TRBD1,16,TGTGCCAGCAGTCCACAAAGGGGGCTGTATAGAAACACCATATATTTT,CASSPQRGLYRNTIYF
TRBV12-3/TRBV12-4,TRBJ2-7,NA,NA,13,TGTGCCAGCTGCTCCCACTTGGGAGGCGAGCAGTACTTC,CASCSHLGGEQYF
TRBV12-3/TRBV12-4,TRBJ1-2,many,NA,13,TGTGCCAGCAGTCTTACAGCTAACTATGGCTACACCTTC,CASSLTANYGYTF
TRBV20-1,TRBJ2-7,NA,NA,15,TGCAGTGCTAGAGATCTTACCTATCGCGACTACGAGCAGTACTTC,CSARDLTYRDYEQYF
TRBV25-1,TRBJ2-7,NA,NA,15,TGTGCCAGCGGGGGTATGGCAAGCCATTCCTACGAGCAGTACTTC,CASGGMASHSYEQYF